Shown below are 26 T cell receptor beta chains from a single sample sequenced in a study of identical twins. From the 5' RACE reads, TCRdb called clonotypes with MiXCR, one entry per CDR3 protein. Here the sample spans some 710,000 distinct CDR3 sequences, around 6% being singletons. The specimen was naive T cells sorted from blood. These receptors were obtained from a man between 18 and 35 years old in good health.

Ten or more counts support this clonotype. The V and J genes are TRBV4-1 and TRBJ2-3, with 7 positions matching TRBD1. V shed 1 base, J shed 4 bases, and the junction held 8 bases outside the gene matches. In germline, CDR1 is MGHRA, CDR2 YSYEKL. The CDR3 totals 16 residues. This chain's CDR3 is CASSQVGQEKADTQYF. CDR3 coding DNA: TGCGCCAGCAGCCAAGTAGGACAGGAGAAAGCAGATACGCAGTATTTT.

The rearrangement joins TRBV7-6 to TRBJ2-7; possibly TRBD2 for D (6 bases). The V gene's germline CDR1 is SGHVS and CDR2 FNYEAQ. The ends were cut back, 4 bases at V and 3 bases at J, with 13 bases in the middle. The CDR3 is made up of 14 amino acids. CDR3 bases: TGTGCCAGCAGCTGGAGGGACTGGAGCTACGAGCAGTACTTC. Residues: CASSWRDWSYEQYF.

Only a few counts were recorded for this clonotype. The chain employs TRBV15 and TRBJ2-7; no clear D. Trimming cost V 4 bases and J 4 bases, with 17 bases left between them. CDR1 is LNHNV, CDR2 YYDKDF, per germline (reference sequence). The CDR3 totals 15 residues. This CDR3 is CATSNPPTAVYEQYF. CDR3 nucleotide sequence: TGTGCCACCAGCAATCCACCCACGGCCGTTTACGAGCAGTACTTC.

This clonotype was detected ten times or more. V gene TRBV5-1 combines with J gene TRBJ2-2, with no clear D. V lost 4 bases and J 1 base, leaving 11 bases between the germline ends. The germline gives CDR1 SGHRS, CDR2 YFSETQ. The CDR3 has 15 residues. For the CDR3, the DNA is TGCGCCAGCAGCCATATCCGGCTGAACACCGGGGAGCTGTTTTTT. Amino acid sequence: CASSHIRLNTGELFF.

The table lists this clonotype with many counts. CDR3 sequence reads: CASSLGLQKYNEQFF. CDR3 nucleotides: TGCGCCAGCAGCTTAGGTTTACAGAAATACAATGAGCAGTTCTTC. The chain carries TRBV5-1 and TRBJ2-1; D remains unclear. Deletions cut 2 bases from V and 4 bases from J, with 13 bases between. The CDR3 loop spans 15 amino acids. Germline CDR1 and CDR2: SGHRS and YFSETQ.

This clonotype was counted ten times or more. The CDR3 DNA sequence: TGTGCCAGCAGAGAAAGGACAGGGTTCGACAATGAGCAGTTCTTC. It translates to CASRERTGFDNEQFF. V is TRBV2 and J is TRBJ2-1, with 8 bases identical to TRBD1. The germline V gene encodes CDR1 SNHLY and CDR2 FYNNEI. Trimming cost V 6 bases and J 5 bases; bases outside gene matches: 9. CDR3 size: 15 residues.

This clonotype came up many times. The rearrangement joins TRBV29-1 to TRBJ2-1; 10 bases agree with TRBD2. The CDR3 extends over 13 amino acids. V lost 8 bases and J lost 3; bases outside the gene matches: 4. The germline V gene has CDR1 SQVTM and CDR2 ANQGSEA. CDR3 sequence: CSMGLANYNEQFF. The DNA of the CDR3 is TGCAGCATGGGACTAGCGAACTACAATGAGCAGTTCTTC.

This clonotype has at least ten counts. The V call is TRBV5-6, the J call TRBJ1-2; 7 bases align to TRBD1. CDR3 length: 14 residues. Per the germline V gene, CDR1 is SGHDT and CDR2 is YYEEEE. Losses at the gene ends were 0 bases for V and 7 bases for J; bases not matched to a gene: 6. CDR3 in DNA: TGTGCCAGCAGCTTGGCGGCAGGGGGAGCTGGCTACACCTTC. This codes for CASSLAAGGAGYTF.

The chain employs TRBV27 and TRBJ2-7; D is uncertain. The germline V gene has CDR1 MNHEY and CDR2 SMNVEV (reference sequence). This CDR3 has 15 residues. Trimming left V 9 bases short and J 6 bases short, with 24 bases between. The CDR3 DNA is TGTGCCAGTCCAGCCTGGGCCTACCGCAGAGGCGAGCAGTACGTC. Translated, it gives CASPAWAYRRGEQYV.

The sample holds many counts of this clonotype. The genes are TRBV5-1 and TRBJ2-1; D is undetermined. The CDR3 has 12 amino acids. Germline V gene lookup returns CDR1 SGHRS and CDR2 YFSETQ. V was cut by 0 bases and J by 9 bases, with 7 bases left in between. CDR3 DNA sequence: TGCGCCAGCAGCTTGGCGGGTAGTGAGCAGTTCTTC. Encoded protein: CASSLAGSEQFF.

This clonotype was detected many times. The chain carries TRBV29-1 and TRBJ2-2; 8 bases are a match to TRBD1. The V gene end was trimmed by 3 bases and the J gene end by 6 bases; junction bases not matched to a gene: 3. CDR1 SQVTM and CDR2 ANQGSEA come from the germline V gene. CDR3 length: 13 amino acids. Here the CDR3 DNA reads TGCAGCGTTGACCAGGGGGCGGCCGGGGAGCTGTTTTTT. Translating gives CSVDQGAAGELFF.

This clonotype was counted between two and nine times. This chain connects TRBV30 to TRBJ1-4; 7 bases are a match to TRBD1. Per germline, CDR1 GTSNPN and CDR2 SVGIG (reference sequence). The CDR3 has 13 residues. The V and J ends lost 3 bases and 8 bases, in that order; junction bases with no gene match: 6. The CDR3 sequence: CAWSGTEWEKLFF. In DNA form, the CDR3 reads TGTGCCTGGAGCGGGACAGAGTGGGAAAAACTGTTTTTT.

This clonotype was recorded many times. The genes are TRBV21-1 and TRBJ2-1; the listed D gene, TRBD2, was not tested against the DNA. TRBV21-1 is termed a pseudogene. This CDR3 region has 15 residues. The CDR3 DNA is TGTGCCAGCAGCAAAGGGGAGGGTACCTACAATGAGCAGTTCTTC. Translated, it gives CASSKGEGTYNEQFF.

This clonotype has a count of ten or more. The chain carries TRBV28 and TRBJ2-2, with D unclear. Trimming cost V 7 bases and J 6 bases, with 6 bases left between them. This CDR3 has 11 amino acids. CDR1 and CDR2 from the germline V gene are MDHEN and SYDVKM. This CDR3 reads CASTQPGELFF. CDR3 sequence (DNA): TGTGCCAGCACTCAACCCGGGGAGCTGTTTTTT.

The chain recombines TRBV3-1 with TRBJ2-6, with 8 positions matching TRBD1. CDR3 size: 17 residues. V lost 2 bases, J lost 2 bases, and 5 bases stayed unmatched. Germline V gene sequence: CDR1 LGHDT, CDR2 YNNKEL (reference sequence). The DNA of the CDR3 is TGTGCCAGCAGCCAACCACAGGGGGTCCCTGGGGCCAACGTCCTGACTTTC. It encodes CASSQPQGVPGANVLTF.

This clonotype was recorded a few times. This chain links TRBV20-1 with TRBJ2-2; TRBD2 aligns across 9 bases. V trimming: 6 bases; J trimming: 1 base; junction bases outside the gene matches: 6. The germline CDR1 and CDR2 sequences are DFQATT and SNEGSKA (reference sequence). This CDR3 comprises 15 residues. Here the CDR3 reads CSARGRGRNTGELFF. CDR3 sequence (DNA): TGCAGTGCACGCGGGAGGGGTAGGAACACCGGGGAGCTGTTTTTT.

This clonotype was recorded at least ten times. The V gene is TRBV10-3, the J gene TRBJ2-5, with TRBD2 as a possible D gene (5 bases). V shed 2 bases and J shed 5 bases, with 12 bases lying between them. Germline CDR1 reads ENHRY; CDR2 reads SYGVKD. The CDR3 covers 14 residues. This CDR3 reads CAISERGTLETQYF. The CDR3 region has the DNA TGTGCCATCAGTGAGCGGGGTACCCTGGAGACCCAGTACTTC.

This clonotype was detected ten times or more. The rearrangement joins TRBV11-2 to TRBJ2-1; 7 bases fit TRBD1. The junction had 18 bases not matched to a gene; V was cut back by 6 bases and J by 4 bases. The CDR3 length is 18 residues. The germline gives CDR1 SGHAT, CDR2 FQNNGV. CDR3 coding DNA: TGTGCCAGCAGTTCCACCCCCGCCCGCCCAGGGGGATACAATGAGCAGTTCTTC. Protein product: CASSSTPARPGGYNEQFF.

This clonotype has ten or more counts. The V call is TRBV20-1, the J call TRBJ2-1, with 9 bases matching TRBD2. Germline CDR1 and CDR2: DFQATT and SNEGSKA (reference sequence). The ends lost 0 bases at V and 7 bases at J; junction bases unmatched: 16. The CDR3 spans 18 residues. CDR3 in amino acids: CSARDYLAGMPTRNEQFF. DNA for the CDR3: TGCAGTGCTAGAGATTACCTAGCGGGAATGCCCACCCGGAATGAGCAGTTCTTC.

The chain joins TRBV18 to TRBJ2-3, with TRBD1 matching over 12 bases. Trimming cost V 0 bases and J 4 bases; bases outside gene matches: 2. Germline V lookup: CDR1 KGHSH, CDR2 LQKENI. This CDR3 has 16 amino acids. The CDR3 bases are TGTGCCAGCTCACCACCCGGGACAGGGGGCGCAGATACGCAGTATTTT. Protein: CASSPPGTGGADTQYF.

The sample holds many counts of this clonotype. The V gene is TRBV5-1, the J gene TRBJ2-1; 7 nucleotides match TRBD2. Germline V lookup: CDR1 SGHRS, CDR2 YFSETQ. Trimming took 1 base from V and 8 from J; bases not matched to a gene: 0. The CDR3 covers 12 residues. CDR3 nucleotide sequence: TGCGCCAGCAGCTTGCGGGGGGATGAGCAGTTCTTC. This codes for CASSLRGDEQFF. The variable domain in full, with the rest retrieved from reference TRBV5-1 and TRBJ2-1, is KAGVTQTPRYLIKTRGQQVTLSCSPISGHRSVSWYQQTPGQGLQFLFEYFSETQRNKGNFPGRFSGRQFSNSRSEMNVSTLELGDSALYLCASSLRGDEQFFGPGTRLTVL.

In its sample, this clonotype was seen many times. The V call is TRBV2, the J call TRBJ2-1; a weak D match, TRBD1 (5 bases). V lost 10 bases and J 10 bases, leaving 5 bases between the germline ends. This CDR3 is 8 amino acids long. Per germline, CDR1 SNHLY and CDR2 FYNNEI. The CDR3 loop reads CANREQFF. As DNA, the CDR3 is TGTGCCAACAGGGAGCAGTTCTTC.

This clonotype was found many times. The chain links TRBV20-1 to TRBJ2-7; 9 bases align to TRBD2. J lost 2 bases, V lost 0 bases, and 2 bases had no gene match. The CDR3 extends over 14 amino acids. Germline CDR1 reads DFQATT; CDR2 reads SNEGSKA (reference sequence). CDR3 sequence: CSAREGLATYEQYF. CDR3 sequence (DNA): TGCAGTGCTAGAGAGGGACTAGCTACCTACGAGCAGTACTTC.

CDR3 sequence reads: CASSLNPDGYTF. CDR3 DNA: TGTGCCAGCAGCCTAAACCCAGATGGCTACACCTTC. V usage is TRBV7-9 and J usage is TRBJ1-2, with no clear D. V was trimmed by 5 bases and J by 6 bases, leaving 10 bases between them. The CDR3 runs to 12 residues. Germline CDR1 is SEHNR and CDR2 is FQNEAQ (reference sequence).

In this sample, this clonotype turned up many times. The V and J genes are TRBV7-9 and TRBJ2-7; D is unclear. Trimming removed 5 bases at V and 6 bases at J, with 11 bases between. The CDR3 extends over 12 amino acids. CDR1 SEHNR and CDR2 FQNEAQ come from the germline V gene (reference sequence). The CDR3 here is CASSPDPVEQYF. The DNA of the CDR3 is TGTGCCAGCAGCCCAGACCCCGTCGAGCAGTACTTC.

In this sample, this clonotype turned up many times. The chain combines TRBV27 with TRBJ2-4, with TRBD2 matching over 7 bases. V shed 6 bases, J shed 2 bases, and the junction held 10 bases outside the gene matches. This CDR3 contains 16 residues. Germline V lookup: CDR1 MNHEY, CDR2 SMNVEV (reference sequence). CDR3 coding DNA: TGTGCCAGCAGCCTCTGGGCGGGAGAACCCAAAAACATTCAGTACTTC. The encoded protein is CASSLWAGEPKNIQYF.